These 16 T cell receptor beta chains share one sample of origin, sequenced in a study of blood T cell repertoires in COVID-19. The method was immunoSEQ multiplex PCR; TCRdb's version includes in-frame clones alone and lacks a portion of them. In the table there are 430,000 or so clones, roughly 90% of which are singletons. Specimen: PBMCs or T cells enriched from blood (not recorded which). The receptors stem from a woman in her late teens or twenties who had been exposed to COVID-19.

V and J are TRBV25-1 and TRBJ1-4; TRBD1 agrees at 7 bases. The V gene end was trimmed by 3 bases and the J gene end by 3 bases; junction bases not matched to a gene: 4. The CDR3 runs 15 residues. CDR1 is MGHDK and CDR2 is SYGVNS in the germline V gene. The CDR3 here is CASSDDRAANEKLFF. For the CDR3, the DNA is TGTGCCAGCAGTGACGACAGGGCTGCTAATGAAAAACTGTTTTTT.

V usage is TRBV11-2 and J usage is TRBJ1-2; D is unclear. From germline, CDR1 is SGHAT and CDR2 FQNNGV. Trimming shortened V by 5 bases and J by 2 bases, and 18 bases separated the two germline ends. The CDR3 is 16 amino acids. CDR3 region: CASSPNTGQANYGYTF. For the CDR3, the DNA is TGTGCCAGCAGCCCCAATACCGGTCAGGCCAACTATGGCTACACCTTC.

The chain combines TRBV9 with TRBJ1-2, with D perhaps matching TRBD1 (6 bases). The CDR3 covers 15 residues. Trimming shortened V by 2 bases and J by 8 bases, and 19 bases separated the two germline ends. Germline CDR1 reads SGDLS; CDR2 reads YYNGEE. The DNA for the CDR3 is TGTGCCAGCAGCGTTCGGGGGGCCGATCAAGGGGGCTACACCTTC. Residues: CASSVRGADQGGYTF.

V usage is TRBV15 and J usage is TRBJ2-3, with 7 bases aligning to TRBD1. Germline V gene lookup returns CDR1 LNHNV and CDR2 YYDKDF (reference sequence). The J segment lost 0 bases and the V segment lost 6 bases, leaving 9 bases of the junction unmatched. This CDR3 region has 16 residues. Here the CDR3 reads CATSIHGTESTDTQYF. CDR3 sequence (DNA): TGTGCCACCAGTATTCACGGGACAGAAAGCACAGATACGCAGTATTTT.

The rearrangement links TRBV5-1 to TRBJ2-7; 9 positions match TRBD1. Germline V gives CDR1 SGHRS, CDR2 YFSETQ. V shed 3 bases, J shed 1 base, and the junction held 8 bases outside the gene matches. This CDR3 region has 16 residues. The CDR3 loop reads CASSSDTGTGSYEQYF. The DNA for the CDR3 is TGCGCCAGCAGCTCTGATACCGGGACAGGGTCCTACGAGCAGTACTTC.

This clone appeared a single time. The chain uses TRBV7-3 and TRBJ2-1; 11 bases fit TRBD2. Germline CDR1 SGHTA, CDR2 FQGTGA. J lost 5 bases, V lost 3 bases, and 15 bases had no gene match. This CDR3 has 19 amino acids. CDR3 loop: CASSLTGTSGSGVDNEQFF. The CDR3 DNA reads TGTGCCAGCAGCTTGACCGGGACTAGCGGAAGCGGGGTTGACAATGAGCAGTTCTTC.

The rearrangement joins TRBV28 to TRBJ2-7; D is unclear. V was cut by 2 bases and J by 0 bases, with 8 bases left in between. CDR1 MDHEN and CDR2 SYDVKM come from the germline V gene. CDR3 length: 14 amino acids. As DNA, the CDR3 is TGTGCCAGCAGTTTACCCCGGAGCTCCTACGAGCAGTACTTC. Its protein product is CASSLPRSSYEQYF.

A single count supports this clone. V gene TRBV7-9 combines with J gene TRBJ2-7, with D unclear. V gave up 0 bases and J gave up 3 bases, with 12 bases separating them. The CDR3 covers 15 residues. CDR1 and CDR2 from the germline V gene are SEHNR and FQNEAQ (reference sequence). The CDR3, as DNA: TGTGCCAGCAGCTTAGCACCGCAGGCAGTCTACGAGCAGTACTTC. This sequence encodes CASSLAPQAVYEQYF.

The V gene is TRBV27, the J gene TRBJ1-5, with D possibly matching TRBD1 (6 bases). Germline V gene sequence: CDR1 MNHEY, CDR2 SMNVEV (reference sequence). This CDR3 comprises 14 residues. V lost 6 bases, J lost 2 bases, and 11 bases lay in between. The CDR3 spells CASRTGAGNQPQHF. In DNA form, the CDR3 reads TGTGCCAGCAGGACAGGAGCGGGCAATCAGCCCCAGCATTTT.

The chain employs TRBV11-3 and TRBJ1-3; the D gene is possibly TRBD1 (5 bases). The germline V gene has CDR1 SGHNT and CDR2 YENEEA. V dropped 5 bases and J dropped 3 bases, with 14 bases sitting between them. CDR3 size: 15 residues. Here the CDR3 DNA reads TGTGCCAGCAGCCAGAACCAGGGCCATGGAAACACCATATATTTT. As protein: CASSQNQGHGNTIYF.

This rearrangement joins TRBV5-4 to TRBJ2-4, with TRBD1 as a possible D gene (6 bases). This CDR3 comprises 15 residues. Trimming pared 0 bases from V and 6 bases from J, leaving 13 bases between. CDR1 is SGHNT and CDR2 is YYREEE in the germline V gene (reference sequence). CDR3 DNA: TGTGCCAGCAGCTTGGTTGGGGGCGGACGAAACATTCAGTACTTC. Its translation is CASSLVGGGRNIQYF.

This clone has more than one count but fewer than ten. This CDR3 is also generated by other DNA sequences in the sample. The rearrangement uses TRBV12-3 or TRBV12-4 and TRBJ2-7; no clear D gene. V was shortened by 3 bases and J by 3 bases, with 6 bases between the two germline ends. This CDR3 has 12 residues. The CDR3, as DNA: TGTGCCAGCAGTTTTGGCGGCTACGAGCAGTACTTC. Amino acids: CASSFGGYEQYF.

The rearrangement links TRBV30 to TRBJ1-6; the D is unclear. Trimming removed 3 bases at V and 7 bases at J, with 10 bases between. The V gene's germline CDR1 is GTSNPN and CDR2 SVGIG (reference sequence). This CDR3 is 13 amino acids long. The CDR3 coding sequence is TGTGCCTGGAGGTCTCAGTTGAATTCACCCCTCCACTTT. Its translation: CAWRSQLNSPLHF.

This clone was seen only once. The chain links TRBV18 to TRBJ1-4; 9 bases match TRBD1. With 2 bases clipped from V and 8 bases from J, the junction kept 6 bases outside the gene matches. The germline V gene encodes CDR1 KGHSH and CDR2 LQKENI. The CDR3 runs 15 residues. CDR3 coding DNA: TGTGCCAGCTCACCAAACAGGGGGCTGGAAGAAAAACTGTTTTTT. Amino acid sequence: CASSPNRGLEEKLFF.

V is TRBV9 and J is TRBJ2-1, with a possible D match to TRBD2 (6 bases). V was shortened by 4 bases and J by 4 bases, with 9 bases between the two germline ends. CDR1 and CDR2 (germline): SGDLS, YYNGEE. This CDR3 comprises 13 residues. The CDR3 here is CASSSGGYNEQFF. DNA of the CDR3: TGTGCCAGCAGCTCTGGGGGGTACAATGAGCAGTTCTTC.

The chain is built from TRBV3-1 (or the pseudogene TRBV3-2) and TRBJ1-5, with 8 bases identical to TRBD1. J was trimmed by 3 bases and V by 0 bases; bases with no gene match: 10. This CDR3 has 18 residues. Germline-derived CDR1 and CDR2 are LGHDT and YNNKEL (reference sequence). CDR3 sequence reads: CASSQEFVGQGPNQPQHF. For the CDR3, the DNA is TGTGCCAGCAGCCAAGAGTTTGTTGGACAGGGACCCAATCAGCCCCAGCATTTT.